Listed here are 17 T cell receptor beta chains from one sample, sequenced in a study of cytomegalovirus exposure and HLA in healthy donors. 60 Vbeta and 13 Jbeta primers were used in PCR. Sequencing used immunoSEQ multiplex PCR; TCRdb keeps in-frame clones, though not all of them. The sample includes around 200,000 clones, around 76% seen only once; the top ten take approximately 2.1%. The sample comprised PBMCs. All receptors come from a man younger than 45 in good health and CMV-seronegative.

The chain recombines TRBV5-6 with TRBJ1-1; 7 positions agree with TRBD1. CDR1 is SGHDT, CDR2 YYEEEE, per germline. This CDR3 has 14 amino acids. J was trimmed by 1 base and V by 4 bases; bases with no gene match: 4. The CDR3 loop reads CASSRTGRNTEAFF. The CDR3 DNA reads as TGTGCCAGCAGCAGGACAGGCCGGAACACTGAAGCTTTCTTT.

The V call is TRBV27, the J call TRBJ2-1; TRBD2 is a possible D gene (6 bases). The CDR3 extends over 14 amino acids. V lost 4 bases to trimming and J lost 6 bases, with 13 bases between them. CDR1 and CDR2 (germline): MNHEY, SMNVEV (reference sequence). CDR3 protein: CASSSMTSPNEQFF. DNA of the CDR3: TGTGCCAGCAGTTCCATGACTAGTCCCAATGAGCAGTTCTTC.

This chain connects TRBV9 to TRBJ2-1; a possible D gene is TRBD2 (5 bases). Germline V gives CDR1 SGDLS, CDR2 YYNGEE. The CDR3 is made up of 15 amino acids. The V gene lost 4 bases and the J gene lost 1 base, with 12 bases spanning the gap. The CDR3 DNA sequence: TGTGCCAGCAGCCAAGGACTGGTATCCTACAATGAGCAGTTCTTC. It encodes CASSQGLVSYNEQFF.

The chain links TRBV28 to TRBJ1-4; possible D gene TRBD1, 5 bases. Deletions cut 2 bases from V and 5 bases from J, with 12 bases between. Germline V gene sequence: CDR1 MDHEN, CDR2 SYDVKM. The CDR3 loop spans 15 amino acids. CDR3 DNA: TGTGCCAGCAGTTTAGTTGGGGACTTCAATGAAAAACTGTTTTTT. Its translation is CASSLVGDFNEKLFF.

This chain joins TRBV2 and TRBJ1-4, with D tentatively TRBD1 (6 bases). The CDR3 extends over 15 amino acids. Germline CDR1 is SNHLY and CDR2 is FYNNEI. Trimming pared 4 bases from V and 7 bases from J, leaving 16 bases between. The CDR3 loop reads CASSGRGGAIEKLFF. DNA for the CDR3: TGTGCCAGCAGTGGGAGGGGGGGCGCGATTGAAAAACTGTTTTTT.

Concerning this clone itself: A read error may produce the germline difference seen at one junction end. V is TRBV4-1 and J is TRBJ2-7, with 9 nucleotides matching TRBD2. The CDR3 is made up of 18 amino acids. Germline V gene data show CDR1 as MGHRA and CDR2 as YSYEKL. The CDR3 DNA sequence: TGCGCCAGCAGCCCCGCCGGGGGATCTAGCGGGATCTCCCACGAGCAGTACTTC. This sequence encodes CASSPAGGSSGISHEQYF.

V and J are TRBV14 and TRBJ2-3; 14 positions match TRBD2. The trim removed 4 bases at V and 5 bases at J, leaving 5 bases unmatched. The CDR3 extends over 16 amino acids. Germline-derived CDR1 and CDR2 are SGHDN and FVKESK. The CDR3 coding sequence is TGTGCCAGCAGCCGACTAGCGGGAGGGCCGAAAGATACGCAGTATTTT. Translation gives CASSRLAGGPKDTQYF.

The chain combines TRBV10-3 with TRBJ1-4; D is perhaps TRBD1 (5 bases). Germline V gene data show CDR1 as ENHRY and CDR2 as SYGVKD. Trimming cost V 6 bases and J 7 bases, with 18 bases left between them. This CDR3 has 15 residues. The CDR3 spells CAIRSSGQLGEKLFF. The CDR3 bases are TGTGCCATCAGGAGTTCAGGACAATTGGGTGAAAAACTGTTTTTT.

The table lists this clone with a count of one. CDR3 protein: CASSLSRVEQFF. The CDR3 bases are TGTGCCAGCAGCTTAAGCAGGGTCGAGCAGTTCTTC. This chain links TRBV11-1 with TRBJ2-1; a possible D gene is TRBD1 (5 bases). Germline CDR1 and CDR2: SGHAT and FQDESV (reference sequence). Deletions cut 2 bases from V and 10 bases from J, with 9 bases between. CDR3 size: 12 residues.

The gene calls are TRBV7-2 and TRBJ2-2; 7 bases map to TRBD1. Per germline, CDR1 SGHTA and CDR2 FQGNSA. The CDR3 has 13 residues. Trimming at V came to 8 bases and at J to 5 bases, leaving 5 bases not matched to a gene. As DNA, the CDR3 is TGTGCCAGCGTGACAGGGTCGACCGGGGAGCTGTTTTTT. Amino acid sequence: CASVTGSTGELFF.

For the CDR3, the DNA is TGTGCCAGCAGCCCTCGGGACAGGGGAGCCCACGAGCAGTACTTC. It translates to CASSPRDRGAHEQYF. The chain recombines TRBV16 with TRBJ2-7; 10 bases are a match to TRBD1. Germline V gene sequence: CDR1 KGHSY, CDR2 FQNENV. V lost 4 bases to trimming and J lost 5 bases; unmatched junction nucleotides: 8. The CDR3 spans 15 residues.

This rearrangement joins TRBV7-9 to TRBJ2-7; 8 bases agree with TRBD1. The J segment lost 3 bases and the V segment lost 10 bases, leaving 14 bases of the junction unmatched. The CDR3 loop spans 15 amino acids. Germline V CDR1 and CDR2: SEHNR, FQNEAQ (reference sequence). The CDR3 nucleotides are TGTGCCACCTCGAAGGTCGTAGGACAGGGCTACGAGCAGTACTTC. This translates into CATSKVVGQGYEQYF.

The genes are TRBV5-8 and TRBJ1-1; D unresolved. This CDR3 is 15 amino acids long. V shed 1 base and J shed 1 base, with 11 bases lying between them. The germline V gene encodes CDR1 SGHTS and CDR2 YDEGEE. CDR3 sequence: CASSLFLRTNTEAFF. In nucleotides, the CDR3 is TGTGCCAGCAGCTTGTTCCTGAGAACGAACACTGAAGCTTTCTTT.

The chain links TRBV5-1 to TRBJ2-7; D not resolved. The CDR3 spans 12 residues. Trimming pared 2 bases from V and 2 bases from J, leaving 5 bases between. Germline assignment: CDR1 SGHRS and CDR2 YFSETQ. CDR3 residues: CASSFDTYEQYF. The CDR3 nucleotides are TGCGCCAGCAGCTTCGACACCTACGAGCAGTACTTC.

V usage is TRBV5-4 and J usage is TRBJ2-7; 9 bases are a match to TRBD1. The CDR3 covers 14 residues. Trimming removed 1 base from V and 4 bases from J; junction bases left unmatched: 3. Looked up from germline, CDR1 is SGHNT and CDR2 is YYREEE (reference sequence). CDR3: CASSLIQGAYEQYF. The CDR3 DNA sequence: TGTGCCAGCAGCTTGATACAGGGGGCGTACGAGCAGTACTTC.

This chain uses TRBV29-1 with TRBJ2-2, with TRBD1 matching over 8 bases. Trimming removed 6 bases from V and 4 bases from J; junction bases left unmatched: 7. In germline, CDR1 is SQVTM, CDR2 ANQGSEA. This CDR3 contains 14 residues. The CDR3 spells CSVDRDPSTGELFF. DNA for the CDR3: TGCAGCGTGGACAGGGACCCGAGCACCGGGGAGCTGTTTTTT.

The J gene is TRBJ2-1, the V gene TRBV6-6; tentatively, D is TRBD1 (6 bases). This CDR3 has 14 residues. The germline CDR1 and CDR2 sequences are MNHNY and SVGAGI (reference sequence). V was trimmed by 7 bases and J by 10 bases, leaving 20 bases between them. CDR3 nucleotide sequence: TGTGCCAGCAAGTCAGGGGCCGTCCCCCCCGAGCAGTTCTTC. Its protein is CASKSGAVPPEQFF.